A selection of T cell receptor beta chains follows, all from one sample in a study of blood T cell repertoires in COVID-19. Method: immunoSEQ multiplex PCR; TCRdb's copy keeps in-frame clones and lacks some. The sample lists some 290,000 clones, approximately 90% occurring once. The sample comprised PBMCs or T cells enriched from blood (not recorded which). Source of these receptors: a woman between 40 and 50 years old with acute COVID-19. The CDR3 runs from the conserved cysteine through the conserved F or W. D genes are given only for firm matches. Clone size appears in some rows only: once, few, many, or a class for an expanded clone.

J	D	size	V	CDR3	DNA
TRBJ2-1	TRBD1	.	TRBV7-2	CASSPGDRGYNEQFF	TGTGCCAGCAGCCCCGGGGACAGGGGCTACAATGAGCAGTTCTTC
TRBJ1-2	.	.	TRBV5-6	CASSFPPRKANGYTF	TGTGCCAGCAGCTTCCCCCCCAGGAAGGCAAATGGCTACACCTTC
TRBJ2-7	TRBD1	.	TRBV6-6	CASSTRDRGPEQYF	TGTGCCAGCAGTACCCGGGACAGGGGCCCCGAGCAGTACTTC
TRBJ1-1	.	.	TRBV12-3/TRBV12-4	CASSPPRDTEAFF	TGTGCCAGCAGCCCCCCCCGGGACACTGAAGCTTTCTTT
TRBJ2-3	.	.	TRBV30	CAWSVGLSPSTDTQYF	TGTGCCTGGAGTGTGGGACTCTCTCCTAGCACAGATACGCAGTATTTT
TRBJ1-1	TRBD1	.	TRBV6-5	CASTPSTGVNTEAFF	TGTGCCAGCACTCCCTCGACAGGGGTGAACACTGAAGCTTTCTTT
TRBJ2-1	TRBD2	once	TRBV27	CASSLSWLAGYNEQFF	TGTGCCAGCAGTTTATCGTGGCTAGCGGGATACAATGAGCAGTTCTTC
TRBJ1-3	.	.	TRBV12-3/TRBV12-4	CASSSDGNTIYF	TGTGCCAGCAGCAGCGACGGAAACACCATATATTTT
TRBJ1-3	TRBD1	.	TRBV18	CASSPTSGTASGNTIYF	TGTGCCAGCTCACCAACTTCCGGGACAGCCTCTGGAAACACCATATATTTT
TRBJ2-7	TRBD2	.	TRBV28	CARRAGGTYEQYF	TGTGCCCGTCGGGCGGGAGGTACCTACGAGCAGTACTTC
TRBJ2-5	TRBD2	.	TRBV5-6	CASSSLAGAGETQYF	TGTGCCAGCAGCTCACTAGCGGGGGCTGGAGAGACCCAGTACTTC
TRBJ2-3	.	.	TRBV28	CASSLGGTDTQYF	TGTGCCAGCAGTTTGGGAGGCACAGATACGCAGTATTTT
TRBJ2-7	.	once	TRBV11-2	CASTVTSSYEQYF	TGTGCCAGCACCGTGACATCCTCCTACGAGCAGTACTTC
TRBJ1-2	.	.	TRBV12-3/TRBV12-4	CASSFFGGGYTF	TGTGCCAGCAGTTTTTTCGGGGGTGGCTACACCTTC
TRBJ2-7	.	.	TRBV5-4	CASSLGSGSYEQYF	TGTGCCAGCAGCCTTGGTTCCGGCTCCTACGAGCAGTACTTC
TRBJ1-1	.	.	TRBV7-2	CASSLGQLNTEAFF	TGTGCCAGCAGCTTAGGACAGTTGAACACTGAAGCTTTCTTT
TRBJ1-4	.	.	TRBV5-1	CASSFTGPEKLFF	TGCGCCAGCAGCTTTACAGGGCCGGAAAAACTGTTTTTT